The clone carrying this T cell receptor beta chain was seen at least ten times. Its antigen is currently unknown. The data were obtained in a study of T cells in Graves' hyperthyroidism and ophthalmopathy. The wider study: The blood sample was taken at first diagnosis, before treatment began. The study, taken as a whole, reports: Among thyroid clonotypes expanded above 0.001, most also appeared in blood. Ophthalmopathy was separated from stable hyperthyroidism by a 13 V-J model.

Graves' hyperthyroidism without ophthalmopathy progression within 18 months was termed stable. V lost 7 bases and J lost 0, with 15 bases in between. Germline V CDR1 and CDR2: MDHEN, SYDVKM. The CDR3 consists of 15 residues. The TCR beta CDR3 regions underwent amplification using RNA transcripts as the source. Carried out on the TCR CDR3, a first-round RT-PCR used the HTBI primer set. In TCRdb, the multiplex PCR reads were re-called with MiXCR into one record per CDR3 protein. The repertoire consists of approximately 590,000 distinct CDR3 sequences, with around 14% occurring once and the leading ten covering approximately 7%.

Sequencing used blood. This receptor was identified in a woman under 40 with Graves' hyperthyroidism. The gene calls are TRBV28 and TRBJ1-1, with unresolved D. CDR3 DNA: TGTGCCAGCACCCCATTTGGAGTCATGAACACTGAAGCTTTCTTT. Protein: CASTPFGVMNTEAFF.